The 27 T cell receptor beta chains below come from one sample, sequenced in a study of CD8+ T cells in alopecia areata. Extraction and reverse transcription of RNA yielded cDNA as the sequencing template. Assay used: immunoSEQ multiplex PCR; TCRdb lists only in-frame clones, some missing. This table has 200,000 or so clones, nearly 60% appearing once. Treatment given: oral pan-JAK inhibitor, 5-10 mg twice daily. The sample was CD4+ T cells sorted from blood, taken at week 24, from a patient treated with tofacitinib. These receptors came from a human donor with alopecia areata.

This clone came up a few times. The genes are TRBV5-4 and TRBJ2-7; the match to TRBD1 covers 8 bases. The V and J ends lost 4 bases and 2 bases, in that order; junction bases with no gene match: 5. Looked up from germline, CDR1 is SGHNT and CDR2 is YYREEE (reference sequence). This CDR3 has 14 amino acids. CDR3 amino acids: CASSLRTGTYEQYF. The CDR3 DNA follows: TGTGCCAGCAGCCTTCGGACAGGGACCTACGAGCAGTACTTC.

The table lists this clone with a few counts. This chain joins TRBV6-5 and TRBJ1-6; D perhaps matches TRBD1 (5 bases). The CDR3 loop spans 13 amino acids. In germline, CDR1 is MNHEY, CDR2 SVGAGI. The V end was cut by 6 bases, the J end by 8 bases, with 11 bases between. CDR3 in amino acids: CASSRGWDSPLHF. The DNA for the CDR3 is TGTGCCAGCAGCCGGGGCTGGGATTCACCCCTCCACTTT.

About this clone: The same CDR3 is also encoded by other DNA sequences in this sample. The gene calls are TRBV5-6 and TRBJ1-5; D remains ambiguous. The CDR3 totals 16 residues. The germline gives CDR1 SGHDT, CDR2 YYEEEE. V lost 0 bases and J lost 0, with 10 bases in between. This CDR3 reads CASSLAMGVSNQPQHF. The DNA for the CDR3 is TGTGCCAGCAGCTTGGCAATGGGAGTTAGCAATCAGCCCCAGCATTTT.

In DNA, the CDR3 is TGTGCCAGCAGTAGCCACCGGGACAAGGCCTACGAGCAGTACTTC. Translated: CASSSHRDKAYEQYF. J is TRBJ2-7 and V is TRBV28; D might be TRBD1 (6 bases). Per germline, CDR1 MDHEN and CDR2 SYDVKM. Trimming left V 5 bases short and J 2 bases short, with 16 bases between. The CDR3 sequence is 15 residues long.

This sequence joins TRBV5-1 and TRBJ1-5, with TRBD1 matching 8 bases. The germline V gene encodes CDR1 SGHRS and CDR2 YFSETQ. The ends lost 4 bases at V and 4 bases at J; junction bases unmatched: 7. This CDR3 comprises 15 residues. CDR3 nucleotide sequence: TGCGCCAGCAGCCAGGGGGCCGCAGGGAATCAGCCCCAGCATTTT. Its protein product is CASSQGAAGNQPQHF.

The CDR3, as DNA: TGTGCCAGCAGCCCGGACAGGGGGCGGGTGCAGTACTTC. Protein: CASSPDRGRVQYF. The chain uses TRBV7-2 and TRBJ2-7, with 11 bases that match TRBD1. After removal of 5 bases from V and 9 bases from J, the junction contained 6 bases not matched to a gene. CDR1 and CDR2 (germline): SGHTA, FQGNSA. The CDR3 loop spans 13 amino acids.

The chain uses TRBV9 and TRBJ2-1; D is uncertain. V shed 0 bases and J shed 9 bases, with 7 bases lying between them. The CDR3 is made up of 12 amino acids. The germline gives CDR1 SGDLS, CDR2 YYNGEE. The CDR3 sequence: CASSVGFSEQFF. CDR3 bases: TGTGCCAGCAGCGTAGGGTTCAGTGAGCAGTTCTTC.

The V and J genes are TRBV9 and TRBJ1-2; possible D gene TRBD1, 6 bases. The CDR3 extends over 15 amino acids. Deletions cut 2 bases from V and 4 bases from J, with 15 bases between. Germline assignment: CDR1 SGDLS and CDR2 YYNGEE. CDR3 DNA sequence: TGTGCCAGCAGCGTTGACCCCACAGGGTCCTATGGCTACACCTTC. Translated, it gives CASSVDPTGSYGYTF. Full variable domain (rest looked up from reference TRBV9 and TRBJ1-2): DSGVTQTPKHLITATGQRVTLRCSPRSGDLSVYWYQQSLDQGLQFLIQYYNGEERAKGNILERFSAQQFPDLHSELNLSSLELGDSALYFCASSVDPTGSYGYTFGSGTRLTVV.

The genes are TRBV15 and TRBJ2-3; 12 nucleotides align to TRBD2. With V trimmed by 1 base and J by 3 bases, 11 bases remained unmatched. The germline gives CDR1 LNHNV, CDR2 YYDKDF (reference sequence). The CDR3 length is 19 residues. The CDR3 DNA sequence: TGTGCCACCAGCAGAGGCGCCCACACGACTAGCGGGAGTACAGATACGCAGTATTTT. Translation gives CATSRGAHTTSGSTDTQYF.

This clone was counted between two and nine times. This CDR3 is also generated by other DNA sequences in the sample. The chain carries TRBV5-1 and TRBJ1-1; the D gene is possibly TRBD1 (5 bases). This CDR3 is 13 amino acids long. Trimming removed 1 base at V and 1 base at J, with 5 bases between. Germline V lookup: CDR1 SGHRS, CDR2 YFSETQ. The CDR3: CASSLQGNTEAFF. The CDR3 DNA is TGCGCCAGCAGCTTGCAGGGGAACACTGAAGCTTTCTTT.

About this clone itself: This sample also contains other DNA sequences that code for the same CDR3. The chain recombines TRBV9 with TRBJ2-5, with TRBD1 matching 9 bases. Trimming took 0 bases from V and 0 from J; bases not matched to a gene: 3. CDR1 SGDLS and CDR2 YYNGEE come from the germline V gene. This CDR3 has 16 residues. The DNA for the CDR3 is TGTGCCAGCAGCGTAGGGACAGGGGAGTACCAAGAGACCCAGTACTTC. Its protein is CASSVGTGEYQETQYF.

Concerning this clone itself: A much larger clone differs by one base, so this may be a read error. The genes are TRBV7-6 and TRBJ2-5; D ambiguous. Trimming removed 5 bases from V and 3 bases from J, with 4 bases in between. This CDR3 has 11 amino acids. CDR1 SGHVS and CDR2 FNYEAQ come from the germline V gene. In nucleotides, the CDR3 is TGTGCCAGCAGCCTCAAAGAGACCCAGTACTTC. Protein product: CASSLKETQYF. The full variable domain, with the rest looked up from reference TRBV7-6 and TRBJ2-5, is GAGVSQSPRYKVTKRGQDVALRCDPISGHVSLYWYRQALGQGPEFLTYFNYEAQQDKSGLPNDRFSAERPEGSISTLTIQRTEQRDSAMYRCASSLKETQYFGPGTRLLVL.

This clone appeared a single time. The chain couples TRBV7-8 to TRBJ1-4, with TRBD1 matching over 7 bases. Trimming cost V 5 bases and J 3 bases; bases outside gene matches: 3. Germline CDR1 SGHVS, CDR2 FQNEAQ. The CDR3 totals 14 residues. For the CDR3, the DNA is TGTGCCAGCAGCCGGGACAGTCCTAATGAAAAACTGTTTTTT. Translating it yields CASSRDSPNEKLFF.

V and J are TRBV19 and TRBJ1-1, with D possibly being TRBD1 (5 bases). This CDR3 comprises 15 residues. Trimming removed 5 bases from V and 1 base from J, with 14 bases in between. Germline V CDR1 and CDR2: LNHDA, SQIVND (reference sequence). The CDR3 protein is CASSDRDLPNTEAFF. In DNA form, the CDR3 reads TGTGCCAGTAGTGACAGAGACCTACCGAACACTGAAGCTTTCTTT.

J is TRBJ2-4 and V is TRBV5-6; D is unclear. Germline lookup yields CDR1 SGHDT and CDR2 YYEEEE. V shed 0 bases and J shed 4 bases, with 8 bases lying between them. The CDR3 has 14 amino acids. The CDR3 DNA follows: TGTGCCAGCAGCTTGGCCTCAGTAAAAAACATTCAGTACTTC. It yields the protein CASSLASVKNIQYF.

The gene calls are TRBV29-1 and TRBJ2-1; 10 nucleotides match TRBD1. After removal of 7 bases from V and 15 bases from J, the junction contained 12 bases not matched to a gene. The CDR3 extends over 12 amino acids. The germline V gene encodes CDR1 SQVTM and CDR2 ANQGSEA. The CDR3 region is CSALADRDRGFF. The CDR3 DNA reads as TGCAGCGCCCTGGCGGACCGGGACAGGGGGTTCTTC.

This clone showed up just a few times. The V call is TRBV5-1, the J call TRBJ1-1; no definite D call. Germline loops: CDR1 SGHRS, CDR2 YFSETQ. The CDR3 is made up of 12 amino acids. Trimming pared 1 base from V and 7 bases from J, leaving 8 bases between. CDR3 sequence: CASSLRGIEAFF. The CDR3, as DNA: TGCGCCAGCAGCTTGCGAGGGATTGAAGCTTTCTTT.

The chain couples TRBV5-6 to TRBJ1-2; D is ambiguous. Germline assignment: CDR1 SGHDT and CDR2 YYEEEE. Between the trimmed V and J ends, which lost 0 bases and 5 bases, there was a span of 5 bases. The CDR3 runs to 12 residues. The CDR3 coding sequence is TGTGCCAGCAGCTTGGACCAGTATGGCTACACCTTC. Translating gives CASSLDQYGYTF.

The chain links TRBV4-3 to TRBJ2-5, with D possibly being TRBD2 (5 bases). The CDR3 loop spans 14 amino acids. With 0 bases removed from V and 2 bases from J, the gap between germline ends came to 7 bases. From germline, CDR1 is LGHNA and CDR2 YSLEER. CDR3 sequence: CASSQDRGQETQYF. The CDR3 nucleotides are TGCGCCAGCAGCCAAGACCGGGGACAAGAGACCCAGTACTTC.

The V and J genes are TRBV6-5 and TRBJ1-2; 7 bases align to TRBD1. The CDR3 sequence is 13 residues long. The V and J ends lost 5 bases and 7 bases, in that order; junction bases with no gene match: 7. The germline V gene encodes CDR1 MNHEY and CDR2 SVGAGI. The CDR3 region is CASSAGQPSGYTF. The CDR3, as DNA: TGTGCCAGCAGTGCGGGACAGCCCTCTGGCTACACCTTC.

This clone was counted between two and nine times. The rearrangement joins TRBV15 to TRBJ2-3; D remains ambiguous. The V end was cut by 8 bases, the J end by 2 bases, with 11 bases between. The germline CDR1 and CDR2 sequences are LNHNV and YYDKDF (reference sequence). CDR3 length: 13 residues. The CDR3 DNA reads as TGTGCCACCGCGGCAGAGTTCACAGATACGCAGTATTTT. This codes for CATAAEFTDTQYF.

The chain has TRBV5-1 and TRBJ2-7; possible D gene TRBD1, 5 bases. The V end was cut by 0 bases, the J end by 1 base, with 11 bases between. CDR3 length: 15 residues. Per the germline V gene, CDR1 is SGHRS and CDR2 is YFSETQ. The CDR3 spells CASSLGARQSYEQYF. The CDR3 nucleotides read TGCGCCAGCAGCTTGGGAGCAAGACAGTCCTACGAGCAGTACTTC.

CDR3 amino acids: CSVLGGSTGELFF. CDR3 nucleotide sequence: TGCAGCGTTTTGGGGGGAAGCACCGGGGAGCTGTTTTTT. The V gene is TRBV29-1, the J gene TRBJ2-2; weak D call: TRBD2 (6 bases). The CDR3 covers 13 residues. Germline values: CDR1 SQVTM, CDR2 ANQGSEA. The V gene lost 5 bases and the J gene lost 4 bases, with 11 bases spanning the gap.

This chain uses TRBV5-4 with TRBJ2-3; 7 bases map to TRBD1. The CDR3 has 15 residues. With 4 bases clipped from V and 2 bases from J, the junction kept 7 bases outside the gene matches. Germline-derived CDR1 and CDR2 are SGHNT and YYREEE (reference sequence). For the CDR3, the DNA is TGTGCCAGCAGCCCCGGACAGGCGATCACAGATACGCAGTATTTT. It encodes CASSPGQAITDTQYF. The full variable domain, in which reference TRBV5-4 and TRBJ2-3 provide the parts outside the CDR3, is ETGVTQSPTHLIKTRGQQVTLRCSSQSGHNTVSWYQQALGQGPQFIFQYYREEENGRGNFPPRFSGLQFPNYSSELNVNALELDDSALYLCASSPGQAITDTQYFGPGTRLTVL.

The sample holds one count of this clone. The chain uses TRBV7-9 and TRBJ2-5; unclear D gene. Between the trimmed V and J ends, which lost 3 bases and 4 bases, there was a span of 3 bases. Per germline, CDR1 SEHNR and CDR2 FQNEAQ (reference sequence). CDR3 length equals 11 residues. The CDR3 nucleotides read TGTGCCAGCAGCTTCGTAGAGACCCAGTACTTC. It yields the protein CASSFVETQYF.

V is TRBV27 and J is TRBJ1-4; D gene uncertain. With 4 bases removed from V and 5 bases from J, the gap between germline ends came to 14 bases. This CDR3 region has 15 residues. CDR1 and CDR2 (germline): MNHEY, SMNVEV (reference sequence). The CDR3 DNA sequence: TGTGCCAGCAGTTACGGCGGCCAGTTCAATGAAAAACTGTTTTTT. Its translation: CASSYGGQFNEKLFF. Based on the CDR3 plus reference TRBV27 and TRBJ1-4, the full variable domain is EAQVTQNPRYLITVTGKKLTVTCSQNMNHEYMSWYRQDPGLGLRQIYYSMNVEVTDKGDVPEGYKVSRKEKRNFPLILESPSPNQTSLYFCASSYGGQFNEKLFFGSGTQLSVL.

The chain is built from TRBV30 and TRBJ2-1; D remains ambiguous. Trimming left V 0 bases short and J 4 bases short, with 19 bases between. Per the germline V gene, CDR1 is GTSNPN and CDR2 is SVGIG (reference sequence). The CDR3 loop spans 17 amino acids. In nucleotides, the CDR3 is TGTGCCTGGAGTGTATCTTCTGGGCATTTTTGGTACAATGAGCAGTTCTTC. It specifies CAWSVSSGHFWYNEQFF.